The 10 T cell receptor beta chains given below trace back to one sample, sequenced in a study of T-cell reconstitution after alpha-beta-depleted transplantation in children. TCRbeta library preparation incorporated unique molecular identifiers. TCRdb re-analysed the PCR reads in MiXCR, keeping a single row per CDR3 protein. Among 250,000 to 350,000 distinct CDR3 sequences listed, 9.5% to 10% were seen once. The specimen was PBMCs from the stem cell graft donor, collected from the stem cell graft. The receptors stem from a human donor who donated a stem cell graft to a child with SCID.

This clonotype was counted between two and nine times. V usage is TRBV29-1 and J usage is TRBJ2-2; 8 bases align to TRBD2. The ends lost 7 bases at V and 5 bases at J; junction bases unmatched: 18. The germline V gene has CDR1 SQVTM and CDR2 ANQGSEA. This CDR3 comprises 17 residues. The CDR3 sequence is CSGATSGLTPGTGELFF. The DNA for the CDR3 is TGCAGCGGGGCCACTAGCGGTCTCACCCCGGGAACCGGGGAGCTGTTTTTT.

The V call is TRBV6-4, the J call TRBJ2-1, with 14 bases aligning to TRBD2. The junction had 3 bases not matched to a gene; V was cut back by 2 bases and J by 6 bases. The germline gives CDR1 MRHNA, CDR2 SNTAGT. The CDR3 runs 16 residues. CDR3 sequence reads: CASSDEGLAGGNEQFF. The CDR3 nucleotides are TGTGCCAGCAGTGACGAAGGACTAGCGGGGGGCAATGAGCAGTTCTTC.

This clonotype was counted only a few times. This rearrangement joins TRBV19 to TRBJ2-3; 10 nucleotides match TRBD2. The ends lost 4 bases at V and 2 bases at J; junction bases unmatched: 3. The CDR3 length is 15 residues. Germline V lookup: CDR1 LNHDA, CDR2 SQIVND (reference sequence). CDR3 in amino acids: CASSTLAGATDTQYF. In DNA, the CDR3 is TGTGCCAGTAGTACCCTAGCGGGGGCCACAGATACGCAGTATTTT.

The V call is TRBV21-1, the J call TRBJ1-1; the table's TRBD1 call for D was not verified on the DNA. TRBV21-1 is annotated as a pseudogene. The CDR3 loop spans 17 amino acids. The chain's CDR3 is CASSKVRGTGVNTEAFF. In DNA, the CDR3 is TGTGCCAGCAGCAAAGTTAGGGGCACAGGGGTGAACACTGAAGCTTTCTTT.

This chain uses TRBV10-3 with TRBJ2-5, with D perhaps matching TRBD2 (5 bases). The germline gives CDR1 ENHRY, CDR2 SYGVKD. V lost 3 bases and J 6 bases, leaving 11 bases between the germline ends. This CDR3 has 13 amino acids. The CDR3 sequence: CAISDRPGKTQYF. As DNA, the CDR3 is TGTGCCATCAGTGATAGACCCGGGAAGACCCAGTACTTC.

This clonotype was observed many times. The V call is TRBV6-5, the J call TRBJ1-3; no reliable D call. This CDR3 contains 16 residues. V lost 2 bases, J lost 7 bases, and 18 bases lay in between. Looked up from germline, CDR1 is MNHEY and CDR2 is SVGAGI. The CDR3 reads CASSYRAASFGNTIYF. The CDR3 bases are TGTGCCAGCAGTTACCGGGCGGCTTCCTTCGGGAACACCATATATTTT.

V and J are TRBV12-3 or TRBV12-4 and TRBJ2-2, with 10 positions matching TRBD2. The CDR3 contains 15 residues. Trimming took 6 bases from V and 7 from J; bases not matched to a gene: 8. CDR3 nucleotides: TGTGCCAGCAGAAAACTAGCGGGGCGTGTCGGGGAGCTGTTTTTT. Its translation: CASRKLAGRVGELFF.

This clonotype was observed a few times. This chain connects TRBV5-6 to TRBJ2-2; D might be TRBD2 (6 bases). Deletions cut 4 bases from V and 6 bases from J, with 13 bases between. CDR3 length equals 14 residues. CDR1 is SGHDT, CDR2 YYEEEE, per germline. This CDR3 is CASSPYGRAGELFF. As DNA, the CDR3 is TGTGCCAGCAGCCCCTACGGGAGAGCCGGGGAGCTGTTTTTT.

The V call is TRBV12-3 or TRBV12-4, the J call TRBJ2-2; no reliable D call. Trimming removed 0 bases from V and 3 bases from J, with 8 bases in between. This CDR3 spans 15 amino acids. The CDR3 here is CASSLAKGYTGELFF. For the CDR3, the DNA is TGTGCCAGCAGTTTAGCTAAGGGTTACACCGGGGAGCTGTTTTTT.

The chain is built from TRBV5-1 and TRBJ2-3; TRBD1 is a possible D gene (5 bases). The V and J ends lost 1 base and 1 base respectively, with 16 bases between them. The CDR3 runs to 17 residues. The V gene's germline CDR1 is SGHRS and CDR2 YFSETQ. Here the CDR3 reads CASSLLQGIRGTDTQYF. The CDR3 DNA follows: TGCGCCAGCAGCTTGCTTCAGGGCATACGCGGCACAGATACGCAGTATTTT.